This record covers a single T cell receptor (beta chain). Its antigen is unidentified. V dropped 2 bases and J dropped 1 base, with 14 bases sitting between them. Per germline, CDR1 SEHNR and CDR2 FQNEAQ (reference sequence). The CDR3 contains 16 residues. These data belong to a study of identical twins. In TCRdb, the 5' RACE reads were re-called with MiXCR into one record per CDR3 protein. The sample consists of about 290,000 distinct CDR3 sequences, 9.5% of them appearing once. Study-wide results and limits: Among out-of-frame alpha sequences shared by twins, low generation probability occurred in excess.

This sample also appeared in a second study, on yellow fever vaccine responses in identical twins.

This chain links TRBV7-9 with TRBJ2-5; D may correspond to TRBD1 or TRBD2 (5 bases each). The sample was CD8+ T cells sorted from blood. The TCR comes from a woman aged 18-29 years in good health. CDR3 in DNA: TGTGCCAGCAGCTTAATCGGGCCTGGGGGCCAAGAGACCCAGTACTTC. Residues: CASSLIGPGGQETQYF.